These T cell receptor beta chains were read from a single sample in a study of cytomegalovirus exposure and HLA in healthy donors. Repertoires were generated with immunoSEQ multiplex PCR, while TCRdb's copy carries only in-frame clones and drops some. This sample carries approximately 150,000 clones, with 0.96% going to the ten biggest clones. Sequenced sample: PBMCs. These receptor sequences come from a male donor in good health and CMV-seronegative. Both conserved end residues are trimmed from each CDR3. A D gene is named only where the DNA matches it firmly.

>TRBJ1-1|TRBV13|-
ASSRHRATEAF
>TRBJ1-1|TRBV5-1|TRBD1
ASSLGTGYLGTEAF
>TRBJ2-5|TRBV7-2|TRBD2
ASSSPGTSSETQY
>TRBJ2-1|TRBV29-1|TRBD2
SVIPGLDEQF
>TRBJ2-3|TRBV6-1|TRBD2
ASSATSGSGDTQY
>TRBJ1-2|TRBV10-3|-
AISEGGLDGYT
>TRBJ1-5|TRBV7-2|TRBD1
ASSSWTGYNSNQPQH
>TRBJ1-4|TRBV6-1|-
ASRASLATNEKLF
>TRBJ2-7|TRBV10-2|-
ASSDSIYEQY
>TRBJ1-4|TRBV29-1|TRBD1
SVQGQSPNEKLF
>TRBJ1-3|TRBV16|TRBD1
ASSHRDRASGNTIY
>TRBJ1-1|TRBV6-6|TRBD1
ASTKGAANTEAF
>TRBJ2-2|TRBV29-1|-
SVQQGWSPGELF
>TRBJ2-3|TRBV6-4|TRBD2
ASSEAGGTDTQY
>TRBJ1-5|TRBV6-1|-
ASRGQRDQPQH
>TRBJ1-2|TRBV13|TRBD1
ASSLEDRGIWGYT
>TRBJ2-5|TRBV15|-
ATSRVPGAQETQY
>TRBJ1-5|TRBV6-1|-
ASTLEAGGNQPQH
>TRBJ2-4|TRBV5-1|-
ASSLNGGIQY
>TRBJ1-6|TRBV18|-
ASSPLRDSNSPLH
>TRBJ2-1|TRBV30|-
AWSAAGKQF
>TRBJ1-2|TRBV29-1|-
SVAENYGYT
>TRBJ2-1|TRBV18|-
ASSPTSYRDPLGF
>TRBJ1-4|TRBV6-1|TRBD1
ASSADRAEKLF
>TRBJ2-3|TRBV7-2|TRBD2
ASSLLAGGPGDTQY
>TRBJ1-1|TRBV29-1|-
SVELWAGTEAF
>TRBJ1-2|TRBV28|-
ASGDLPGGYGYT
>TRBJ2-2|TRBV25-1|TRBD2
ASTVTSGTGELF
>TRBJ2-1|TRBV7-2|TRBD2
ASSFSGGGEQF
>TRBJ1-5|TRBV28|-
ASSALRGSNQPQH
>TRBJ1-1|TRBV6-5|TRBD1
ASSDGAGGAF
>TRBJ2-5|TRBV29-1|TRBD2
SVSSGRVVETQY
>TRBJ2-3|TRBV4-2|TRBD2
ASSHGTSGSIDTQY
>TRBJ1-2|TRBV9|-
ASSAEGRGAFGYT
>TRBJ1-1|TRBV6-5|TRBD1
ASSWRTGGSEAF
>TRBJ2-7|TRBV7-9|TRBD2
ASSTGTSGLSSYEQY
>TRBJ2-2|TRBV15|TRBD1
ATSRDRGTANTGELF
>TRBJ1-1|TRBV30|-
AWGGNTEAF
>TRBJ2-1|TRBV29-1|TRBD2
SVGGGEGRVYNEQF
>TRBJ2-7|TRBV19|TRBD2
ASGGGRIYEQY
>TRBJ2-7|TRBV5-1|-
ASSFGQRMYEQY
>TRBJ2-1|TRBV2|-
ASSRGTEVVNEQF
>TRBJ2-5|TRBV4-1|-
ASSQETHLTGETQY
>TRBJ2-5|TRBV11-2|TRBD2
ASSLTSGGAETQY
>TRBJ2-4|TRBV15|-
ATSRRTSLGMAKNIQY
>TRBJ1-1|TRBV19|-
ASSPDRRTEAF
>TRBJ1-1|TRBV7-6|-
ASSLGQGYTEAF
>TRBJ2-7|TRBV4-1|-
ASSQERGYEQY
>TRBJ1-1|TRBV7-3|-
ASSRNPAATGNTEAF
>TRBJ1-3|TRBV30|-
AWSPGLSGNTIY
>TRBJ2-2|TRBV9|-
ASSVEGQSLSGELF
>TRBJ2-2|TRBV5-1|TRBD1
ASSLKGAGTGELF
>TRBJ2-7|TRBV11-2|TRBD2
ASSLEGVAGVYEQY
>TRBJ1-2|TRBV5-1|-
ASSLAPQGSYGYT
>TRBJ2-1|TRBV5-1|-
ASRSNPDSYNEQF